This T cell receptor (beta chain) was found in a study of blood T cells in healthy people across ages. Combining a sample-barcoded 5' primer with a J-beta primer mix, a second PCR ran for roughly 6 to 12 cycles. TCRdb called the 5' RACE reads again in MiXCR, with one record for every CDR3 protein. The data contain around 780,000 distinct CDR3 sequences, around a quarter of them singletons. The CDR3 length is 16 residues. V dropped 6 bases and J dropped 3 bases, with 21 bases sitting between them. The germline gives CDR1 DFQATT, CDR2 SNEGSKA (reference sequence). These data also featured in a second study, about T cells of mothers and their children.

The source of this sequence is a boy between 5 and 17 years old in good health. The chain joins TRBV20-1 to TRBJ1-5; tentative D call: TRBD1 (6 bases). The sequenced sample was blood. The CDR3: CSAPLPGDTINQPQHF. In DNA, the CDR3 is TGCAGTGCGCCACTGCCAGGGGATACTATCAATCAGCCCCAGCATTTT.